What follows are 30 T cell receptor beta chains derived from one specimen sequenced in a study of blood T cell repertoires in COVID-19. TCRdb's table, derived via immunoSEQ multiplex PCR, lists solely in-frame clones and lacks some. The repertoire holds 150,000 to 200,000 clones, with roughly nine tenths as singletons. The sample was peripheral blood. These receptors all stem from a man aged 65 to 79 with active or convalescent COVID-19.

The rearrangement uses TRBV19 and TRBJ2-7; the match to TRBD1 covers 8 bases. The germline V gene has CDR1 LNHDA and CDR2 SQIVND (reference sequence). The ends lost 9 bases at V and 2 bases at J; junction bases unmatched: 6. This CDR3 is built from 13 residues. CDR3 amino acids: CARDREVPYEQYF. CDR3 nucleotides: TGTGCCAGGGACAGGGAGGTCCCCTACGAGCAGTACTTC.

This sequence joins TRBV7-2 and TRBJ1-3; TRBD1 aligns across 7 bases. There are 17 residues in the CDR3. Looked up from germline, CDR1 is SGHTA and CDR2 is FQGNSA. V was pared by 2 bases and J by 2 bases, with 9 bases of the junction left unmatched. In DNA, the CDR3 is TGTGCCAGCAGCTTAACCCCGCAGACAGGGACTGGAAACACCATATATTTT. This encodes CASSLTPQTGTGNTIYF.

The chain combines TRBV4-3 with TRBJ2-1, with D uncertain. The CDR3 loop spans 11 amino acids. The V end lost 4 bases, the J end lost 7 bases, and 5 bases lay between the germline ends. Germline V gives CDR1 LGHNA, CDR2 YSLEER. CDR3 nucleotides: TGCGCCAGCAGCCGCAGGAATGAGCAGTTCTTC. This translates into CASSRRNEQFF.

This chain connects TRBV30 to TRBJ2-7, with 10 bases identical to TRBD1. Germline V gene lookup returns CDR1 GTSNPN and CDR2 SVGIG (reference sequence). The CDR3 contains 18 residues. V was clipped by 0 bases and J by 1 base; unmatched bases: 12. The CDR3 sequence is CAWSVWGRGTGASYEQYF. CDR3 in DNA: TGTGCCTGGAGTGTATGGGGTCGTGGGACAGGGGCTTCCTACGAGCAGTACTTC.

The J gene is TRBJ1-1, the V gene TRBV5-6; D gene unclear. The germline CDR1 and CDR2 sequences are SGHDT and YYEEEE. This CDR3 is built from 13 residues. Deletions cut 1 base from V and 11 bases from J, with 15 bases between. The chain's CDR3 is CASSLYSNSEAFF. CDR3 sequence (DNA): TGTGCCAGCAGCTTGTATTCGAACTCGGAGGCTTTCTTT.

The rearrangement uses TRBV30 and TRBJ1-5; possibly TRBD1 for D (6 bases). The germline V gene encodes CDR1 GTSNPN and CDR2 SVGIG (reference sequence). Trimming took 0 bases from V and 4 from J, leaving 10 bases between them. The CDR3 runs to 14 residues. The chain's CDR3 is CAWSVGTGNQPQHF. The CDR3 DNA follows: TGTGCCTGGAGTGTGGGAACAGGGAATCAGCCCCAGCATTTT.

This clone appeared once. J is TRBJ2-7 and V is TRBV11-3; D uncertain. The V and J ends lost 4 bases and 3 bases respectively, with 13 bases between them. The CDR3 sequence is 14 residues long. The germline V gene has CDR1 SGHNT and CDR2 YENEEA. The CDR3 sequence: CASSSTPADYEQYF. DNA for the CDR3: TGTGCCAGCAGCTCCACCCCCGCGGACTACGAGCAGTACTTC. The whole variable domain, filled in from reference TRBV11-3 and TRBJ2-7, reads EAGVVQSPRYKIIEKKQPVAFWCNPISGHNTLYWYLQNLGQGPELLIRYENEEAVDDSQLPKDRFSAERLKGVDSTLKIQPAELGDSAVYLCASSSTPADYEQYFGPGTRLTVT.

V gene TRBV4-1 combines with J gene TRBJ1-5; D unresolved. The CDR3 is 14 residues long. Germline assignment: CDR1 MGHRA and CDR2 YSYEKL. The V gene lost 4 bases and the J gene lost 0 bases, with 7 bases spanning the gap. Written as DNA, the CDR3 is TGCGCCAGCAGCCTAGTATATAGCAATCAGCCCCAGCATTTT. This codes for CASSLVYSNQPQHF.

The rearrangement joins TRBV24-1 to TRBJ2-1; maybe TRBD2 (5 bases). From germline, CDR1 is KGHDR and CDR2 SFDVKD. Trimming removed 4 bases at V and 8 bases at J, with 26 bases between. CDR3 length equals 18 residues. The CDR3 loop is CATSDSVKSGPLGDEQFF. The CDR3, as DNA: TGTGCCACCAGTGACTCGGTGAAGTCGGGCCCCCTCGGGGATGAGCAGTTCTTC.

V is TRBV5-6 and J is TRBJ2-5; D possibly corresponds to TRBD2 (6 bases). Deletions cut 0 bases from V and 4 bases from J, with 13 bases between. In germline, CDR1 is SGHDT, CDR2 YYEEEE. The CDR3 extends over 15 amino acids. CDR3 in amino acids: CASSLDSRGSETQYF. Here the CDR3 DNA reads TGTGCCAGCAGCTTGGATTCGCGGGGTTCAGAGACCCAGTACTTC.

This chain joins TRBV15 and TRBJ1-5; D unresolved. Germline lookup yields CDR1 LNHNV and CDR2 YYDKDF (reference sequence). The CDR3 totals 14 residues. The ends were cut back, 1 base at V and 4 bases at J, with 8 bases in the middle. CDR3 DNA sequence: TGTGCCACCAGCAGAGTAACAGATAATCAGCCCCAGCATTTT. This sequence encodes CATSRVTDNQPQHF.

The chain is built from TRBV7-9 and TRBJ2-2, with D tentatively TRBD2 (6 bases). With 6 bases removed from V and 4 bases from J, the gap between germline ends came to 18 bases. The CDR3 totals 16 residues. Looked up from germline, CDR1 is SEHNR and CDR2 is FQNEAQ (reference sequence). CDR3 region: CASRLLAGGSTGELFF. CDR3 in DNA: TGTGCCAGCAGGCTGCTGGCCGGAGGGAGCACCGGGGAGCTGTTTTTT.

This chain connects TRBV6-6 to TRBJ1-5; TRBD1 agrees at 8 bases. The CDR3 consists of 14 residues. V lost 5 bases to trimming and J lost 1 base; unmatched junction nucleotides: 1. Looked up from germline, CDR1 is MNHNY and CDR2 is SVGAGI (reference sequence). The CDR3 sequence is CASSRQGSNQPQHF. The CDR3 bases are TGTGCCAGCAGTCGACAGGGGAGCAATCAGCCCCAGCATTTT.

The V and J genes are TRBV30 and TRBJ2-7, with D unresolved. The CDR3 loop spans 13 amino acids. Germline CDR1 reads GTSNPN; CDR2 reads SVGIG (reference sequence). V lost 2 bases and J lost 0, with 8 bases in between. Written as DNA, the CDR3 is TGTGCCTGGAGTCCCCCCTCCTCCTACGAGCAGTACTTC. Protein sequence: CAWSPPSSYEQYF.

This clone was seen just once. The chain uses TRBV3-1 (or the pseudogene TRBV3-2) and TRBJ1-1, with TRBD1 identical over 9 bases. CDR3 size: 11 residues. The V gene's germline CDR1 is LGHDT and CDR2 YNNKEL (reference sequence). In DNA form, the CDR3 reads TGTGGTACACAGGGGGCAGCTGAAGCTTTCTTT. Its protein is CGTQGAAEAFF.

The J gene is TRBJ2-1, the V gene TRBV3-1 (or the pseudogene TRBV3-2); tentative D call: TRBD2 (6 bases). This CDR3 region has 13 residues. V shed 1 base and J shed 8 bases, with 9 bases lying between them. The germline V gene has CDR1 LGHDT and CDR2 YNNKEL (reference sequence). CDR3 coding DNA: TGTGCCAGCAGCCAAGGGGGAGGTTATGAGCAGTTCTTC. Protein: CASSQGGGYEQFF.

The chain uses TRBV4-3 and TRBJ1-4; TRBD1 agrees at 12 bases. The CDR3 extends over 15 amino acids. Germline CDR1 and CDR2: LGHNA and YSLEER. J lost 10 bases, V lost 1 base, and 4 bases had no gene match. In DNA, the CDR3 is TGCGCCAGCAGCCAAGGCGGGACAGGGGGCGGAAAACTGTTTTTT. Encoded protein: CASSQGGTGGGKLFF.

The chain links TRBV6-5 to TRBJ1-1; D unclear. V lost 10 bases to trimming and J lost 4 bases, with 16 bases between them. Germline V gene data show CDR1 as MNHEY and CDR2 as SVGAGI. CDR3 size: 13 residues. CDR3 nucleotide sequence: TGTGCCACCTCCAATCCCCTATTCACTGAAGCTTTCTTT. Translating it yields CATSNPLFTEAFF.

This chain connects TRBV28 to TRBJ2-5; 8 positions agree with TRBD1. CDR1 and CDR2 (germline): MDHEN, SYDVKM. The length of the CDR3 is 15 residues. Trimming removed 2 bases from V and 5 bases from J; junction bases left unmatched: 7. In nucleotides, the CDR3 is TGTGCCAGCAGTTTACGCCGGACAGGGATCGAGACCCAGTACTTC. Its protein product is CASSLRRTGIETQYF.

The rearrangement links TRBV9 to TRBJ1-6; weak D call: TRBD1 (5 bases). Germline V gene sequence: CDR1 SGDLS, CDR2 YYNGEE. The V and J ends lost 0 bases and 7 bases respectively, with 11 bases between them. This CDR3 has 15 amino acids. Here the CDR3 reads CASSVGWQGNSPLHF. The CDR3 DNA sequence: TGTGCCAGCAGCGTAGGTTGGCAGGGAAATTCACCCCTCCACTTT.

The CDR3 coding sequence is TGTGCCAGCAGTATTGGCGGCGACAGACAGCCCCAGCATTTT. It translates to CASSIGGDRQPQHF. V and J are TRBV2 and TRBJ1-5, with D perhaps matching TRBD1 (5 bases). The CDR3 is 14 residues long. Trimming removed 5 bases from V and 7 bases from J, with 15 bases in between. Germline CDR1 reads SNHLY; CDR2 reads FYNNEI.

This chain joins TRBV11-2 and TRBJ1-6, with TRBD1 matching 9 bases. The CDR3 has 18 residues. V trimming: 0 bases; J trimming: 4 bases; junction bases outside the gene matches: 7. The germline V gene encodes CDR1 SGHAT and CDR2 FQNNGV. As DNA, the CDR3 is TGTGCCAGCAGCTTAGATGCCGGGACAGGGCTGTATAATTCACCCCTCCACTTT. Translating it yields CASSLDAGTGLYNSPLHF.

This clone was recorded only once. This chain connects TRBV28 to TRBJ1-5; the D gene is possibly TRBD1 (5 bases). This CDR3 spans 14 amino acids. Between the trimmed V and J ends, which lost 2 bases and 6 bases, there was a span of 11 bases. CDR1 is MDHEN, CDR2 SYDVKM, per germline. The CDR3 loop is CASSLLRVGQPQHF. In DNA form, the CDR3 reads TGTGCCAGCAGTTTACTCAGGGTTGGTCAGCCCCAGCATTTT.

This clone was seen once. The V call is TRBV4-1, the J call TRBJ2-7, with 10 bases aligning to TRBD1. V lost 0 bases to trimming and J lost 3 bases; unmatched junction nucleotides: 8. CDR1 and CDR2 from the germline V gene are MGHRA and YSYEKL. The CDR3 is made up of 17 amino acids. CDR3 sequence: CASSQDRWGQGYYEQYF. The CDR3 DNA reads as TGCGCCAGCAGCCAAGATCGGTGGGGACAGGGGTACTACGAGCAGTACTTC.

This clone has just one count. The CDR3 protein is CASSAQTGTRYF. CDR3 coding DNA: TGTGCCAGCAGCGCTCAGACAGGGACTCGTTACTTC. The V call is TRBV6-2 or TRBV6-3, the J call TRBJ2-7, with D perhaps matching TRBD1 (7 bases). Trimming took off 6 bases at V and 13 bases at J, with 19 bases between the two ends. The CDR3 totals 12 residues. The V gene's germline CDR1 is MNHEY and CDR2 SVGEGT.

V is TRBV19 and J is TRBJ1-2; D possibly corresponds to TRBD1 (5 bases). Germline-derived CDR1 and CDR2 are LNHDA and SQIVND (reference sequence). The CDR3 sequence is 14 residues long. V gave up 3 bases and J gave up 4 bases, with 12 bases separating them. CDR3 in amino acids: CASSISRAAYGYTF. CDR3 nucleotide sequence: TGTGCCAGTAGTATCTCCAGGGCCGCCTATGGCTACACCTTC. The whole variable domain, remainder taken from reference TRBV19 and TRBJ1-2, is DGGITQSPKYLFRKEGQNVTLSCEQNLNHDAMYWYRQDPGQGLRLIYYSQIVNDFQKGDIAEGYSVSREKKESFPLTVTSAQKNPTAFYLCASSISRAAYGYTFGSGTRLTVV.

J is TRBJ2-2 and V is TRBV7-2; 7 bases are a match to TRBD2. V shed 5 bases and J 6 bases; nucleotides not matched to a gene: 9. The CDR3 has 15 amino acids. Germline CDR1 is SGHTA and CDR2 is FQGNSA. CDR3 region: CASSLRTSRAGELFF. CDR3 bases: TGTGCCAGCAGCCTCCGGACTAGTAGGGCCGGGGAGCTGTTTTTT.

This chain joins TRBV2 and TRBJ1-5; possibly TRBD1 for D (5 bases). This CDR3 comprises 15 residues. Germline CDR1 and CDR2: SNHLY and FYNNEI. V shed 6 bases and J shed 3 bases, with 15 bases lying between them. CDR3 loop: CASRPGGIFNQPQHF. Written as DNA, the CDR3 is TGTGCCAGCAGACCTGGGGGGATTTTCAATCAGCCCCAGCATTTT.

V gene TRBV30 combines with J gene TRBJ2-7, with D possibly matching TRBD2 (6 bases). The CDR3 is 13 amino acids. V was shortened by 1 base and J by 8 bases, with 15 bases between the two germline ends. Germline V gene data show CDR1 as GTSNPN and CDR2 as SVGIG (reference sequence). CDR3 sequence (DNA): TGTGCCTGGAGTGGGGGGACTTCCACGAAGCAGTACTTC. As protein: CAWSGGTSTKQYF. Together with reference TRBV30 and TRBJ2-7, the CDR3 gives the full variable domain: SQTIHQWPATLVQPVGSPLSLECTVEGTSNPNLYWYRQAAGRGLQLLFYSVGIGQISSEVPQNLSASRPQDRQFILSSKKLLLSDSGFYLCAWSGGTSTKQYFGPGTRLTVT.

The chain is built from TRBV27 and TRBJ2-1; TRBD2 matches at 7 bases. Looked up from germline, CDR1 is MNHEY and CDR2 is SMNVEV (reference sequence). The junction had 5 bases not matched to a gene; V was cut back by 6 bases and J by 0 bases. The CDR3 has 15 residues. CDR3 in DNA: TGTGCCAGCAGGAAAGGCGGGAGCTCCTACAATGAGCAGTTCTTC. Encoded protein: CASRKGGSSYNEQFF.